Below are 21 T cell receptor beta chains sequenced from a single sample in a study of cytomegalovirus exposure and HLA in healthy donors. Vbeta (60) and Jbeta (13) primers were used in the PCR. Assay: immunoSEQ multiplex PCR; the TCRdb copy retains only in-frame clones and omits some. The sample contains 150,000 to 200,000 clones, roughly 72% of which appear only once. Material: PBMCs. These receptors were taken from a woman aged 40 to 55 in good health and CMV-seronegative.

J is TRBJ2-3 and V is TRBV9; tentative D call: TRBD2 (6 bases). Trimming stripped 3 bases from V and 6 bases from J, with 14 bases between. Germline CDR1 reads SGDLS; CDR2 reads YYNGEE. There are 14 residues in the CDR3. The CDR3 protein is CASSGTTRGDTQYF. The CDR3 nucleotides read TGTGCCAGCAGCGGGACTACCCGGGGTGATACGCAGTATTTT.

CDR3 region: CASSMQQGLGTDTQYF. In nucleotides, the CDR3 is TGTGCCAGTAGTATGCAACAGGGGTTGGGCACAGATACGCAGTATTTT. The chain recombines TRBV19 with TRBJ2-3, with 7 bases matching TRBD1. After removal of 3 bases from V and 1 base from J, the junction contained 7 bases not matched to a gene. The CDR3 length is 16 residues. Germline V CDR1 and CDR2: LNHDA, SQIVND (reference sequence).

The genes are TRBV27 and TRBJ2-1, with D maybe TRBD1 (5 bases). Germline-derived CDR1 and CDR2 are MNHEY and SMNVEV (reference sequence). CDR3 size: 14 residues. Trimming left V 3 bases short and J 5 bases short, with 11 bases between. The CDR3 loop reads CASSFRTGDNEQFF. The CDR3 DNA follows: TGTGCCAGCAGTTTCCGTACAGGAGACAATGAGCAGTTCTTC.

This clone was seen a few times. The chain links TRBV11-1 to TRBJ2-7; 8 bases line up with TRBD1. This CDR3 comprises 13 residues. The V gene end was trimmed by 3 bases and the J gene end by 10 bases; junction bases not matched to a gene: 8. CDR1 is SGHAT and CDR2 is FQDESV in the germline V gene (reference sequence). CDR3 coding DNA: TGTGCCAGCAGCTTGGGCCAGGGGGCCAAACAGTACTTC. Protein sequence: CASSLGQGAKQYF.

The chain couples TRBV7-9 to TRBJ2-5, with TRBD2 matching over 7 bases. V dropped 1 base and J dropped 5; count of bases not matched to a gene: 4. The CDR3 consists of 14 residues. CDR1 and CDR2 (germline): SEHNR, FQNEAQ (reference sequence). The CDR3 region has the DNA TGTGCCAGCAGCTTAGGGACTAGACAGGAGACCCAGTACTTC. This sequence encodes CASSLGTRQETQYF.

The chain carries TRBV29-1 and TRBJ1-1, with 8 bases that match TRBD1. Per the germline V gene, CDR1 is SQVTM and CDR2 is ANQGSEA. The CDR3 has 14 residues. The ends lost 4 bases at V and 0 bases at J; junction bases unmatched: 4. The CDR3 spells CSVGRQGLNTEAFF. The CDR3 DNA sequence: TGCAGCGTTGGAAGACAGGGGCTGAACACTGAAGCTTTCTTT.

Details on this clone: One end of the junction is discordant with germline, which a read error may explain. The rearrangement uses TRBV7-9 and TRBJ1-1, with a possible D match to TRBD1 (5 bases). Germline CDR1 and CDR2: SEHNR and FQNEAQ (reference sequence). This CDR3 spans 13 amino acids. CDR3 DNA sequence: TGTGCCAGCACCTTAACAGGTAACACTGAAGCTTTCTTT. It is translated as CASTLTGNTEAFF.

This sequence joins TRBV28 and TRBJ1-5; 8 bases agree with TRBD1. V was clipped by 6 bases and J by 6 bases; unmatched bases: 7. The CDR3 length is 14 residues. Germline V gene lookup returns CDR1 MDHEN and CDR2 SYDVKM. Here the CDR3 reads CASRRGQGGQPQHF. The CDR3 DNA reads TGTGCCAGCAGGCGAGGACAGGGCGGTCAGCCCCAGCATTTT.

The chain recombines TRBV5-1 with TRBJ2-7; TRBD1 agrees at 8 bases. V lost 4 bases and J lost 2; bases outside the gene matches: 5. This CDR3 has 14 amino acids. CDR1 is SGHRS, CDR2 YFSETQ, per germline. The CDR3 nucleotides read TGCGCCAGCAGCCTCCCGACAGGGGCCTACGAGCAGTACTTC. Translated: CASSLPTGAYEQYF.

This chain joins TRBV19 and TRBJ1-1; D gene uncertain. Trimming pared 5 bases from V and 1 base from J, leaving 11 bases between. Germline values: CDR1 LNHDA, CDR2 SQIVND (reference sequence). The CDR3 has 14 residues. CDR3 bases: TGTGCCAGTAGTTGGGGAGTGCGGAACACTGAAGCTTTCTTT. It encodes CASSWGVRNTEAFF.

V and J are TRBV30 and TRBJ1-2; 7 nucleotides line up with TRBD1. This CDR3 region has 12 residues. Trimming cost V 5 bases and J 8 bases; bases outside gene matches: 8. Germline CDR1 reads GTSNPN; CDR2 reads SVGIG (reference sequence). The CDR3 DNA is TGTGCCTGGCGGACAGGCTTGGGCGGCTACACCTTC. Amino acids: CAWRTGLGGYTF. Drawing the rest from reference TRBV30 and TRBJ1-2, the complete variable domain is SQTIHQWPATLVQPVGSPLSLECTVEGTSNPNLYWYRQAAGRGLQLLFYSVGIGQISSEVPQNLSASRPQDRQFILSSKKLLLSDSGFYLCAWRTGLGGYTFGSGTRLTVV.

This chain connects TRBV28 to TRBJ2-1; D gene uncertain. Germline assignment: CDR1 MDHEN and CDR2 SYDVKM. The CDR3 sequence is 13 residues long. Trimming took off 2 bases at V and 6 bases at J, with 8 bases between the two ends. For the CDR3, the DNA is TGTGCCAGCAGTTTACGTCCAGTCAATGAGCAGTTCTTC. Protein product: CASSLRPVNEQFF.

For the CDR3, the DNA is TGCGCCAGCCGTTTTACCGCAGAGGTACCGACTGAAGCTTTCTTT. Translated: CASRFTAEVPTEAFF. J is TRBJ1-1 and V is TRBV5-1; D is ambiguous. V dropped 7 bases and J dropped 5 bases, with 21 bases sitting between them. This CDR3 is 15 amino acids long. CDR1 SGHRS and CDR2 YFSETQ come from the germline V gene.

This clone has a single count. This chain joins TRBV5-1 and TRBJ2-7; 9 bases fit TRBD2. Germline lookup yields CDR1 SGHRS and CDR2 YFSETQ. The V gene end was trimmed by 0 bases and the J gene end by 0 bases; junction bases not matched to a gene: 4. The CDR3 extends over 16 amino acids. CDR3 amino acids: CASSLAASGTSYEQYF. CDR3 sequence (DNA): TGCGCCAGCAGCTTGGCGGCTAGCGGGACCTCCTACGAGCAGTACTTC.

The V gene is TRBV5-1, the J gene TRBJ2-5, with a weak D call TRBD1 (6 bases). Per the germline V gene, CDR1 is SGHRS and CDR2 is YFSETQ. The V end lost 4 bases, the J end lost 5 bases, and 15 bases lay between the germline ends. This CDR3 comprises 14 residues. In DNA form, the CDR3 reads TGCGCCAGCAGCCCCGGGGCAGGGGTGGAGACCCAGTACTTC. It encodes CASSPGAGVETQYF.

The chain combines TRBV5-1 with TRBJ2-7; 12 nucleotides match TRBD2. Germline assignment: CDR1 SGHRS and CDR2 YFSETQ. Germline trimming cut 8 bases from V and 1 base from J; bases unmatched to any gene: 13. CDR3 length: 17 residues. The CDR3 here is CASTPGLAGPSSYEQYF. CDR3 in DNA: TGCGCCAGTACCCCGGGACTAGCGGGTCCCTCTTCCTACGAGCAGTACTTC.

Here the CDR3 DNA reads TGTGCCAGTAGTATGGGGGCCCCCGATCAGCCCCAGCATTTT. Residues: CASSMGAPDQPQHF. The chain combines TRBV19 with TRBJ1-5, with TRBD1 as a possible D gene (6 bases). Germline CDR1 is LNHDA and CDR2 is SQIVND (reference sequence). V lost 3 bases and J lost 5, with 11 bases in between. The CDR3 has 14 amino acids.

The chain couples TRBV6-1 to TRBJ1-2; unclear D gene. The CDR3 totals 12 residues. The V gene lost 2 bases and the J gene lost 5 bases, with 6 bases spanning the gap. Looked up from germline, CDR1 is MNHNS and CDR2 is SASEGT. The CDR3 DNA sequence: TGTGCCAGCAGTGAACCCCCATATGGCTACACCTTC. This codes for CASSEPPYGYTF.

This rearrangement joins TRBV5-1 to TRBJ1-2; D unresolved. The V end lost 4 bases, the J end lost 4 bases, and 23 bases lay between the germline ends. Germline assignment: CDR1 SGHRS and CDR2 YFSETQ. This CDR3 spans 17 amino acids. CDR3 in amino acids: CASSTALDSLGVYGYTF. CDR3 sequence (DNA): TGCGCCAGCAGCACGGCGTTAGACTCCCTCGGGGTCTATGGCTACACCTTC. Full variable domain (rest looked up from reference TRBV5-1 and TRBJ1-2): KAGVTQTPRYLIKTRGQQVTLSCSPISGHRSVSWYQQTPGQGLQFLFEYFSETQRNKGNFPGRFSGRQFSNSRSEMNVSTLELGDSALYLCASSTALDSLGVYGYTFGSGTRLTVV.

This clone was detected a few times. The chain joins TRBV29-1 to TRBJ1-1; a possible D gene is TRBD1 (5 bases). The germline V gene encodes CDR1 SQVTM and CDR2 ANQGSEA. V was cut by 5 bases and J by 3 bases, with 10 bases left in between. The length of the CDR3 is 12 residues. The CDR3 region is CSVSREYTEAFF. The CDR3 nucleotides are TGCAGCGTTTCCAGGGAATACACTGAAGCTTTCTTT. Drawing the rest from reference TRBV29-1 and TRBJ1-1, the complete variable domain is SAVISQKPSRDICQRGTSLTIQCQVDSQVTMMFWYRQQPGQSLTLIATANQGSEATYESGFVIDKFPISRPNLTFSTLTVSNMSPEDSSIYLCSVSREYTEAFFGQGTRLTVV.

The chain has TRBV29-1 and TRBJ2-1, with 9 bases fitting TRBD2. CDR3 length: 16 amino acids. Germline CDR1 and CDR2: SQVTM and ANQGSEA. J gave up 7 bases and V 0 bases, and 10 bases lay outside the gene matches. The CDR3 coding sequence is TGCAGCGTTGAAGATCCTACTAGCGGGCGAATAAATGAGCAGTTCTTC. Amino acid sequence: CSVEDPTSGRINEQFF.